Below are 29 T cell receptor beta chains sequenced from a single sample in a study of T cell changes during pregnancy in multiple sclerosis (dated by TCRdb to about 2019). The library was prepared using the immunoSEQ multiplex PCR assay. The table was pulled from immuneACCESS by TCRdb, which kept in-frame rearrangements only. Such tables lose some clones; where checked, under half of the loss comes from unresolved V genes, and the rest has no known cause. Within this sample are 60,000 to 80,000 clones, with less than 90% of them counted one time only. The ten largest make up about 3% of the sample. The specimen comprised peripheral blood, sampled before pregnancy. These TCRs come from a female donor with multiple sclerosis, enrolled in a pregnancy study.

The V call is TRBV30, the J call TRBJ1-4, with a tentative D call TRBD1 (5 bases). Germline V lookup: CDR1 GTSNPN, CDR2 SVGIG (reference sequence). This CDR3 region has 13 residues. V lost 4 bases, J lost 5 bases, and 11 bases lay in between. In DNA form, the CDR3 reads TGTGCCTGGACCCGCAAGGGGAATGAAAAACTGTTTTTT. Translation: CAWTRKGNEKLFF.

This chain connects TRBV7-9 to TRBJ2-7; 9 nucleotides align to TRBD2. Germline CDR1 and CDR2: SEHNR and FQNEAQ (reference sequence). The CDR3 has 15 residues. V gave up 8 bases and J gave up 3 bases; unmatched junction bases: 11. The CDR3 loop reads CASEPGTSRHYEQYF. CDR3 bases: TGTGCCAGCGAACCAGGGACTAGCAGACACTACGAGCAGTACTTC.

The chain has TRBV18 and TRBJ2-1; 10 bases align to TRBD2. Germline V gives CDR1 KGHSH, CDR2 LQKENI. Germline trimming cut 0 bases from V and 3 bases from J; bases unmatched to any gene: 5. The CDR3 covers 17 residues. CDR3 residues: CASSPPASGSRYNEQFF. CDR3 coding DNA: TGTGCCAGCTCACCACCCGCTAGCGGGAGCCGCTACAATGAGCAGTTCTTC.

This chain joins TRBV27 and TRBJ1-1; unclear D gene. The length of the CDR3 is 14 residues. V shed 2 bases and J shed 4 bases, with 11 bases lying between them. Germline CDR1 and CDR2: MNHEY and SMNVEV (reference sequence). In DNA form, the CDR3 reads TGTGCCAGCAGTTTAAAACGGAGCCCCACTGAAGCTTTCTTT. This encodes CASSLKRSPTEAFF.

V usage is TRBV20-1 and J usage is TRBJ1-1; weak D call: TRBD1 (6 bases). From germline, CDR1 is DFQATT and CDR2 SNEGSKA (reference sequence). This CDR3 comprises 11 residues. The V end was cut by 6 bases, the J end by 7 bases, with 12 bases between. CDR3 coding DNA: TGCAGTGCGAGGACAGTTGATGAAGCTTTCTTT. It encodes CSARTVDEAFF.

This chain connects TRBV14 to TRBJ1-3; D remains unclear. This CDR3 has 14 residues. V was pared by 1 base and J by 0 bases, with 4 bases between. The V gene's germline CDR1 is SGHDN and CDR2 FVKESK. CDR3 region: CASSQVFSGNTIYF. The CDR3 bases are TGTGCCAGCAGCCAAGTCTTCTCTGGAAACACCATATATTTT.

This chain uses TRBV10-2 with TRBJ1-1; possibly TRBD1 for D (6 bases). The V gene lost 2 bases and the J gene lost 0 bases, with 19 bases spanning the gap. CDR1 and CDR2 from the germline V gene are WSHSY and SAAADI. The CDR3 is 18 amino acids. CDR3 nucleotide sequence: TGCGCCAGCAGTGAGGAGTTTGGGGGGGCAGATATGAACACTGAAGCTTTCTTT. Protein product: CASSEEFGGADMNTEAFF.

This chain links TRBV19 with TRBJ1-2; D is possibly TRBD1 (6 bases). The germline V gene encodes CDR1 LNHDA and CDR2 SQIVND (reference sequence). CDR3 length equals 14 residues. V lost 3 bases and J 6 bases, leaving 14 bases between the germline ends. In nucleotides, the CDR3 is TGTGCCAGTAGTATCTGGGGGCGCAGGGATGGCTACACCTTC. Its translation: CASSIWGRRDGYTF. The full variable domain, rest sourced from reference TRBV19 and TRBJ1-2, is DGGITQSPKYLFRKEGQNVTLSCEQNLNHDAMYWYRQDPGQGLRLIYYSQIVNDFQKGDIAEGYSVSREKKESFPLTVTSAQKNPTAFYLCASSIWGRRDGYTFGSGTRLTVV.

V and J are TRBV7-2 and TRBJ2-6, with 9 bases fitting TRBD2. Germline lookup yields CDR1 SGHTA and CDR2 FQGNSA. V trimming: 3 bases; J trimming: 1 base; junction bases outside the gene matches: 4. The length of the CDR3 is 17 residues. The CDR3 bases are TGTGCCAGCAGCTTGGCGGGGGGGCCGTCTGGGGCCAACGTCCTGACTTTC. Translated, it gives CASSLAGGPSGANVLTF.

In its sample, this clone was seen a few times. The rearrangement joins TRBV18 to TRBJ2-7; a possible D gene is TRBD1 (5 bases). The CDR3 extends over 15 amino acids. The germline V gene encodes CDR1 KGHSH and CDR2 LQKENI. The V end lost 1 base, the J end lost 0 bases, and 10 bases lay between the germline ends. CDR3 amino acids: CASSPRTSSSYEQYF. CDR3 coding DNA: TGTGCCAGCTCACCACGGACATCTAGCTCCTACGAGCAGTACTTC.

The CDR3: CASSFEAGNQPQHF. As DNA, the CDR3 is TGTGCCAGCAGTTTCGAGGCGGGCAATCAGCCCCAGCATTTT. The chain carries TRBV6-4 and TRBJ1-5, with no clear D. The V end was cut by 5 bases, the J end by 2 bases, with 10 bases between. The CDR3 has 14 residues. Germline loops: CDR1 MRHNA, CDR2 SNTAGT.

Remarks on this clone: Additional DNA sequences in this sample encode the identical CDR3. CDR3 bases: TGCGCCAGCAGCTTCAGCGGGAGTACGTACAATGAGCAGTTCTTC. This translates into CASSFSGSTYNEQFF. V usage is TRBV5-1 and J usage is TRBJ2-1, with TRBD2 matching over 8 bases. Germline V gene lookup returns CDR1 SGHRS and CDR2 YFSETQ. This CDR3 has 15 residues. The V gene end was trimmed by 2 bases and the J gene end by 4 bases; junction bases not matched to a gene: 5.

This chain joins TRBV19 and TRBJ2-7, with D tentatively TRBD1 (5 bases). V was shortened by 4 bases and J by 0 bases, with 13 bases between the two germline ends. This CDR3 is 15 amino acids long. Germline V lookup: CDR1 LNHDA, CDR2 SQIVND (reference sequence). The CDR3 nucleotides are TGTGCCAGTAGTAGTGACAGTAAGGGCTCCTACGAGCAGTACTTC. Its translation is CASSSDSKGSYEQYF.

As DNA, the CDR3 is TGTGCCAGCAGTGTTGTCGTAGCAGGGCTCAACTATGGCTACACCTTC. It translates to CASSVVVAGLNYGYTF. The V call is TRBV6-1, the J call TRBJ1-2, with D maybe TRBD1 (5 bases). CDR3 length: 16 amino acids. Trimming cost V 4 bases and J 2 bases, with 17 bases left between them. The germline V gene has CDR1 MNHNS and CDR2 SASEGT.

The gene calls are TRBV2 and TRBJ2-7, with D possibly matching TRBD1 (6 bases). V shed 6 bases and J shed 0 bases, with 15 bases lying between them. Germline V gene lookup returns CDR1 SNHLY and CDR2 FYNNEI. The length of the CDR3 is 15 residues. This chain's CDR3 is CASSVGQFLSYEQYF. DNA of the CDR3: TGTGCCAGCAGCGTCGGACAGTTTCTCTCCTACGAGCAGTACTTC.

This rearrangement joins TRBV28 to TRBJ1-2; 12 bases are shared with TRBD1. V gave up 2 bases and J gave up 6 bases; unmatched junction bases: 10. Per germline, CDR1 MDHEN and CDR2 SYDVKM. The CDR3 extends over 17 amino acids. The CDR3 reads CASSLGTGGAGMNGYTF. The DNA for the CDR3 is TGTGCCAGCAGTTTAGGGACAGGGGGCGCGGGGATGAATGGCTACACCTTC.

The CDR3 here is CASSREGAGELFF. CDR3 sequence (DNA): TGTGCCAGCAGCCGAGAGGGAGCCGGGGAGCTGTTTTTT. This rearrangement joins TRBV5-5 to TRBJ2-2, with D possibly matching TRBD2 (5 bases). CDR3 size: 13 residues. Germline V gene sequence: CDR1 SGHKS, CDR2 YYEKEE (reference sequence). Deletions cut 4 bases from V and 6 bases from J, with 10 bases between. Full variable domain (rest looked up from reference TRBV5-5 and TRBJ2-2): DAGVTQSPTHLIKTRGQQVTLRCSPISGHKSVSWYQQVLGQGPQFIFQYYEKEERGRGNFPDRFSARQFPNYSSELNVNALLLGDSALYLCASSREGAGELFFGEGSRLTVL.

This chain joins TRBV4-2 and TRBJ2-1, with 10 bases that match TRBD2. Germline CDR1 reads LGHNA; CDR2 reads YNFKEQ. V lost 1 base, J lost 6 bases, and 6 bases stayed unmatched. The length of the CDR3 is 16 residues. CDR3 in amino acids: CASSQAGSGRSNEQFF. In nucleotides, the CDR3 is TGTGCCAGCAGCCAAGCTGGTAGCGGGAGGTCCAATGAGCAGTTCTTC.

In its sample, this clone was seen a few times. The gene calls are TRBV7-8 and TRBJ1-5; D gene ambiguous. V was pared by 1 base and J by 1 base, with 11 bases between. CDR3 length equals 16 residues. The germline V gene encodes CDR1 SGHVS and CDR2 FQNEAQ. CDR3 amino acids: CASSLVGPGSNQPQHF. In DNA form, the CDR3 reads TGTGCCAGCAGCTTAGTCGGTCCCGGGAGCAATCAGCCCCAGCATTTT.

This sequence joins TRBV6-6 and TRBJ2-2; 9 nucleotides match TRBD2. Germline V gene lookup returns CDR1 MNHNY and CDR2 SVGAGI (reference sequence). The CDR3 length is 16 residues. V was clipped by 7 bases and J by 7 bases; unmatched bases: 13. The CDR3 protein is CASMRGGGPLDGELFF. CDR3 DNA: TGTGCCAGCATGCGGGGGGGAGGGCCTCTTGACGGGGAGCTGTTTTTT.

V and J are TRBV14 and TRBJ2-1; 7 nucleotides line up with TRBD2. V dropped 0 bases and J dropped 7; count of bases not matched to a gene: 9. The CDR3 length is 16 residues. The germline gives CDR1 SGHDN, CDR2 FVKESK. CDR3 nucleotide sequence: TGTGCCAGCAGCCAAGATATAGGACTAGTGAGGAATGAGCAGTTCTTC. Encoded protein: CASSQDIGLVRNEQFF. Full variable domain (missing parts from reference TRBV14 and TRBJ2-1): EAGVTQFPSHSVIEKGQTVTLRCDPISGHDNLYWYRRVMGKEIKFLLHFVKESKQDESGMPNNRFLAERTGGTYSTLKVQPAELEDSGVYFCASSQDIGLVRNEQFFGPGTRLTVL.

The chain joins TRBV10-1 to TRBJ2-7; 7 positions agree with TRBD1. There are 14 residues in the CDR3. Germline V gene sequence: CDR1 WNHNN, CDR2 SYGVQD (reference sequence). V lost 0 bases, J lost 5 bases, and 4 bases stayed unmatched. CDR3 coding DNA: TGCGCCAGCAGTGAGTCTACAGGGGTGGACGAGCAGTACTTC. It translates to CASSESTGVDEQYF.

CDR3 DNA sequence: TGTGCCAGCAGTTTGGGCCATCAGCCCCAGCATTTT. Amino acid sequence: CASSLGHQPQHF. The chain is built from TRBV28 and TRBJ1-5; D call uncertain. Germline assignment: CDR1 MDHEN and CDR2 SYDVKM. V was cut by 3 bases and J by 5 bases, with 5 bases left in between. CDR3 length equals 12 residues.

This clone has only one observation. The CDR3 DNA reads TGTGCCAGCTTCCTCGCGGACAGCTCTAACTATGGCTACACCTTC. It translates to CASFLADSSNYGYTF. This sequence joins TRBV25-1 and TRBJ1-2; a weak D match, TRBD1 (6 bases). Germline lookup yields CDR1 MGHDK and CDR2 SYGVNS. V shed 8 bases and J shed 0 bases, with 16 bases lying between them. The length of the CDR3 is 15 residues.

The genes are TRBV4-1 and TRBJ2-7; TRBD1 might be the D (6 bases). Deletions cut 3 bases from V and 2 bases from J, with 26 bases between. The CDR3 loop spans 19 amino acids. Germline CDR1 MGHRA, CDR2 YSYEKL. The CDR3 DNA reads as TGCGCCAGCAGCCACGCCCATACCGTCACAGGGCCGATACCCTACGAGCAGTACTTC. It codes for CASSHAHTVTGPIPYEQYF.

The V call is TRBV2, the J call TRBJ1-2; TRBD1 matches 7 bases. J gave up 3 bases and V 6 bases, and 7 bases lay outside the gene matches. Germline V CDR1 and CDR2: SNHLY, FYNNEI. The CDR3 runs 14 residues. CDR3 coding DNA: TGTGCCAGCAGCCGACAGGGAGCGGACTATGGCTACACCTTC. Translation: CASSRQGADYGYTF.

This sequence joins TRBV4-1 and TRBJ1-3; D is possibly TRBD1 (5 bases). The CDR3 extends over 18 amino acids. With 1 base removed from V and 2 bases from J, the gap between germline ends came to 18 bases. Germline lookup yields CDR1 MGHRA and CDR2 YSYEKL. The chain's CDR3 is CASSQGGGGMDPGNTIYF. DNA for the CDR3: TGCGCCAGCAGCCAAGGGGGCGGGGGGATGGATCCTGGAAACACCATATATTTT.

This chain joins TRBV11-3 and TRBJ2-3, with D possibly being TRBD1 (6 bases). Germline CDR1 reads SGHNT; CDR2 reads YENEEA. The CDR3 extends over 15 amino acids. The ends were cut back, 5 bases at V and 6 bases at J, with 18 bases in the middle. As DNA, the CDR3 is TGTGCCAGCAGCCGTATGGGGCAGGGGCCCGATACGCAGTATTTT. Its protein is CASSRMGQGPDTQYF.

The chain is built from TRBV30 and TRBJ2-1; 10 bases agree with TRBD2. Germline loops: CDR1 GTSNPN, CDR2 SVGIG (reference sequence). The CDR3 has 15 residues. V lost 1 base to trimming and J lost 3 bases; unmatched junction nucleotides: 3. CDR3 bases: TGTGCCTGGAGTGGAGGACTAGCGGACTACAATGAGCAGTTCTTC. This sequence encodes CAWSGGLADYNEQFF.